Listed below are T cell receptor beta chains from one sample, sequenced in a study of blood T cell repertoires in COVID-19. Profiled with immunoSEQ multiplex PCR; TCRdb holds only in-frame clones, not every one. The sample comprises 200,000 or so clones, around 83% of which are singletons, and approximately 1.4% rests with the top ten. The sequenced material came from PBMCs or T cells enriched from blood (not recorded which). The receptors come from a woman between 40 and 50 years old with acute COVID-19. Both conserved end residues are part of each CDR3. D genes are given only for firm matches. Clone sizes are given selectively: once, few, many, or a class where the clone is expanded.

TRBV6-6	TRBJ1-4	.	TRBD1	CASSPRQGGVATNEKLFF	TGTGCCAGCAGTCCAAGACAGGGGGGAGTTGCAACTAATGAAAAACTGTTTTTT
TRBV9	TRBJ1-1	.	TRBD1	CASSEGGTGGTEAFF	TGTGCCAGCAGCGAGGGCGGGACAGGGGGCACTGAAGCTTTCTTT
TRBV9	TRBJ2-5	.	.	CASSGIGVGTQYF	TGTGCCAGCAGCGGGATCGGGGTAGGGACCCAGTACTTC
TRBV27	TRBJ1-5	.	TRBD1	CASRDRGYNQPQHF	TGTGCCAGCAGGGACAGGGGGTATAATCAGCCCCAGCATTTT
TRBV5-1	TRBJ1-4	.	.	CASSPMGRTANEKLFF	TGCGCCAGCAGCCCGATGGGGAGAACGGCTAATGAAAAACTGTTTTTT
TRBV27	TRBJ1-6	.	.	CASSLRPGLFRGDNSPLHF	TGTGCCAGCAGCCTAAGGCCCGGACTATTTAGAGGGGATAATTCACCCCTCCACTTT
TRBV7-8	TRBJ1-2	.	.	CASSPGGINYGYTF	TGTGCCAGCAGCCCGGGAGGGATTAACTATGGCTACACCTTC
TRBV15	TRBJ1-5	.	TRBD1	CATSGGQESNQPQHF	TGTGCCACCAGCGGTGGACAGGAAAGCAATCAGCCCCAGCATTTT
TRBV7-8	TRBJ2-1	.	TRBD1	CASSSRDRYNEQFF	TGTGCCAGCAGCTCCCGGGACAGATACAATGAGCAGTTCTTC
TRBV25-1	TRBJ2-1	.	.	CASSERGNEQFF	TGTGCCAGCAGTGAACGGGGCAATGAGCAGTTCTTC
TRBV28	TRBJ1-6	once	.	CASAGRYNSPLHF	TGTGCCAGCGCGGGACGCTATAATTCACCCCTCCACTTT
TRBV11-2	TRBJ1-2	.	.	CASSRDRNQGYGYTF	TGTGCCAGCAGCCGCGACAGGAACCAAGGGTATGGCTACACCTTC
TRBV7-2	TRBJ2-7	.	.	CASSSDRTYEQYF	TGTGCCAGCAGCTCGGACAGAACCTACGAGCAGTACTTC
TRBV6-1	TRBJ1-4	.	.	CASSAYLGAYNEKLFF	TGTGCCAGCAGTGCCTATCTGGGGGCTTATAATGAAAAACTGTTTTTT
TRBV3-1/TRBV3-2	TRBJ2-7	.	.	CASSPTAREQYF	TGTGCCAGCAGCCCCACGGCGCGGGAGCAGTACTTC
TRBV6-2/TRBV6-3	TRBJ2-4	.	.	CASSYASGVPNIQYF	TGTGCCAGCAGTTACGCGTCAGGGGTTCCAAACATTCAGTACTTC
TRBV5-4	TRBJ1-2	.	.	CASRSQGSYGYTF	TGTGCCAGCAGGTCACAGGGTAGCTATGGCTACACCTTC
TRBV9	TRBJ1-4	.	.	CASSVERQAGEKLFF	TGTGCCAGCAGCGTCGAACGACAGGCGGGTGAAAAACTGTTTTTT
TRBV11-2	TRBJ1-2	.	.	CASSLETDYGYTF	TGTGCCAGCAGCTTAGAGACAGACTATGGCTACACCTTC
TRBV27	TRBJ2-7	.	.	CASSYQGPYEQYF	TGTGCCAGCAGTTACCAGGGGCCCTACGAGCAGTACTTC
TRBV9	TRBJ2-1	once	.	CASSVDHLGEQFF	TGTGCCAGCAGCGTAGATCACCTCGGGGAGCAGTTCTTC
TRBV27	TRBJ1-6	.	.	CASIPRAPLGGGYNSPLHF	TGTGCCAGCATCCCCCGGGCTCCCTTGGGTGGAGGGTATAATTCACCCCTCCACTTT
TRBV21-1	TRBJ2-1	.	.	CASRGSSGRGNEQFF	TGTGCCAGCAGAGGATCAAGCGGGAGAGGGAATGAGCAGTTCTTC
TRBV5-1	TRBJ2-2	.	TRBD2	CASSLDAGGDTGELFF	TGCGCCAGCAGCTTGGATGCGGGAGGCGACACCGGGGAGCTGTTTTTT
TRBV30	TRBJ2-5	once	.	CAWSRGPGTQYF	TGTGCCTGGAGTAGGGGTCCAGGGACCCAGTACTTC
TRBV5-1	TRBJ2-1	.	.	CASSLERYNEQFF	TGCGCCAGCAGCTTGGAGCGGTACAATGAGCAGTTCTTC
TRBV27	TRBJ1-1	.	TRBD1	CASSPGTGAMNTEAFF	TGTGCCAGCAGTCCAGGGACAGGGGCTATGAACACTGAAGCTTTCTTT
TRBV28	TRBJ2-7	.	.	CASSPIGTTGFSYEQYF	TGTGCCAGCAGCCCAATCGGAACCACAGGGTTTTCCTACGAGCAGTACTTC
TRBV7-2	TRBJ2-1	.	TRBD2	CASSLARGGEQFF	TGTGCCAGCAGCTTAGCGCGGGGGGGTGAGCAGTTCTTC
TRBV28	TRBJ1-2	.	TRBD1	CASSDYPGQGTGGYTF	TGTGCCAGCAGTGATTATCCGGGACAGGGGACAGGTGGCTACACCTTC
TRBV30	TRBJ2-6	once	.	CAWDHSSGANVLTF	TGTGCCTGGGATCATAGCTCTGGGGCCAACGTCCTGACTTTC
TRBV7-9	TRBJ1-6	once	TRBD1	CASRADRGGNSPLHF	TGTGCCAGCAGAGCGGACAGGGGCGGGAATTCACCCCTCCACTTT
TRBV7-9	TRBJ2-3	.	.	CASSLAETSTDTQYF	TGTGCCAGCAGCTTAGCTGAGACTAGCACAGATACGCAGTATTTT
TRBV28	TRBJ1-4	few	TRBD1	CATQGTENNEKLFF	TGTGCCACACAAGGGACAGAGAATAATGAAAAACTGTTTTTT
TRBV29-1	TRBJ2-1	.	TRBD2	CSVGQGLAGVSEQFF	TGCAGCGTTGGGCAGGGTCTAGCGGGAGTGAGTGAGCAGTTCTTC
TRBV5-6	TRBJ2-3	.	TRBD2	CASSSRGLAMKYF	TGTGCCAGCAGCTCCCGAGGACTAGCGATGAAGTATTTT
TRBV27	TRBJ2-5	.	.	CASSPDSQETQYF	TGTGCCAGCAGTCCTGACAGCCAAGAGACCCAGTACTTC
TRBV19	TRBJ2-3	.	.	CASSRPGDGTDTQYF	TGTGCCAGTAGTAGGCCGGGAGATGGTACAGATACGCAGTATTTT
TRBV6-5	TRBJ1-5	.	.	CASSYNRGASNQPQHF	TGTGCCAGCAGTTATAATCGGGGGGCAAGCAATCAGCCCCAGCATTTT
TRBV29-1	TRBJ2-7	once	.	CSVEAPGADYEQYF	TGCAGCGTTGAAGCTCCAGGGGCGGACTACGAGCAGTACTTC